This TCR beta chain was recorded in a study of graft-versus-host responses after intestinal transplantation (dated by TCRdb to the early 2020s). For context, the study as a whole: Multivisceral, liver-intestinal, or isolated intestinal transplants were received by the recipients. Alloreactive clones were identified by sequencing pre-transplant mixed lymphocyte reaction products and comparing them with unstimulated pre-transplant donor and recipient T cells. Every recipient was given anti-thymocyte globulin induction, followed by around three years of maintenance tacrolimus and steroids. A peak of at least 4% donor T cells among recipient peripheral blood mononuclear cells was the definition used for donor T cell macrochimerism. Graft-versus-host and host-versus-graft alloreactive T cell clones were tracked in the graft, circulation and bone marrow after intestinal transplantation using bulk TCR-beta CDR3 sequencing. The cohort enrolled 20 to 30 intestinal transplant recipients including one retransplant, and 3 patients lacking pretransplant specimens were excluded. Rather than going through the commercial service, samples from three later patients were sequenced in-house on an Illumina MiSeq and processed with MiXCR.

Libraries were constructed by the immunoSEQ multiplex PCR assay. For most patients, genomic DNA was isolated with the Qiagen DNeasy Blood and Tissue Kit and shipped frozen to Adaptive Biotechnologies for TCR sequencing. For most patients, genomic DNA was subjected to high-throughput TCR-beta CDR3 sequencing by Adaptive Biotechnologies. Per the authors' processing: Adaptive's ImmunoSEQ software supplied the TCR sequencing data for 15 to 20 patients, while MiXCR and VDJtools were used to process three other patients. To correct CD4 versus CD8 sorting errors, sequences present in both subsets at a frequency ratio below 5:1 were removed. Because the origin of CDR3 nucleotide sequences shared between donor and recipient could not be assigned, those sequences were removed. To be classed as alloreactive, a clone needed at least 2-fold expansion over unstimulated cells and a minimum CFSE-low frequency of 0.002% (template counts) or 0.001% (read counts). Clones detected in sequenced pre-transplant spleen, lymph node, or MLR CFSE-low populations of the donor or recipient were defined as mappable. Cumulative frequency of alloreactive clones was calculated as a percentage of all sequences weighted by copy number. TCRdb provides this immuneACCESS table in a form limited to in-frame rearrangements. Some clones are lacking; in checked studies, under half of them reflect an unresolved V gene, and why the rest are absent is not known. That table gives V, J and clone size, and the DNA gave D and trimming. The sample has 20,000 to 25,000 clones on record, roughly 44% of them singletons. 1.3% to 1.5% of the sample goes to the ten largest clones.

Results and caveats for the whole study, not just this receptor: In the allografts of patients with donor T cell macrochimerism, GvH to HvG T cell clonal ratios were high. Peak levels of circulating GvH clones were associated with declines in HvG clones early after transplant. GvH clones turned up in recipient bone marrow, with some appearing earlier in ileal mucosa or blood, a pattern consistent with an intestinal mucosal origin. The conclusions were limited by the relatively low number and heterogeneity of the intestinal transplant patients.

Via the germline V gene, CDR1 is MGHRA and CDR2 YSYEKL. The germline ends are 5 bases apart after V is trimmed by 3 bases and J by 4 bases. The CDR3, from cysteine to phenylalanine, totals 12 residues. Just the 36-base CDR3 DNA is kept, in frame starting at base 1. Comment on this clone: Per-base quality was not reported, and no clone a single base away is much larger than it.

What the time point label conveys for this sample: cells obtained before transplantation from donor or recipient. In the mixed lymphocyte reactions, approximately 200,000 CFSE-labeled pre-transplant responders were plated with approximately 200,000 irradiated violet-dye-labeled stimulators and cultured for six to seven days. After the mixed lymphocyte reaction, proliferating CD3+CD4+CFSE-low and CD3+CD8+CFSE-low responder cells were FACS-sorted on a BD Influx sorter. The sample consisted of alloreactive CD8+ T cells from a mixed lymphocyte reaction culture, taken before transplantation. Taken with the paper, the label for cell subset or site translates to: CFSE-low proliferating T cells sorted from approximately 6-day pre-transplant mixed lymphocyte reaction (GvH or HvG direction). The chain is made from TRBV4-1 and TRBJ2-3; the D element might be TRBD1 or TRBD2, as each aligns at 5 bases. The receptor was derived from a human patient who was an organ donor for intestinal transplantation. The nucleotide sequence is given as TGCGCCAGCAGCCAGGGGGCAGATACGCAGTATTTT. Translated, it reads CASSQGADTQYF.